This TCR beta chain was sequenced for a study of T cell responses to AZD1222 COVID-19 vaccine. Study-level points and caveats: Females made up more of the donors, who were largely white British, and clonal diversity may have come out too low. Spike-wide coverage was observed for vaccine-associated CD4 TCRs, with dominant responses at 160-218 and 743-854.

Trimming pared 7 bases from V and 6 bases from J, leaving 14 bases between. The CDR3 has 13 amino acids. Germline-derived CDR1 and CDR2 are SGHTA and FQGTGA. Method: immunoSEQ multiplex PCR; TCRdb's copy keeps in-frame clones and lacks some. The sample includes over 85,000 clones, about 88% of them seen just once. Notes on this clone: Its antigen remains unidentified.

Researchers grouped second doses given at about 4 or about 12 weeks into one pool. The chain uses TRBV7-3 and TRBJ2-3, with D unresolved. The specimen was peripheral blood, collected 28 days after the second AZD1222 dose. The sequence was collected from an adult who received the AZD1222 COVID-19 vaccine. CDR3: CASTKSREDTQYF. The CDR3 DNA sequence: TGTGCCAGCACCAAAAGCAGAGAGGATACGCAGTATTTT.